These 3 T cell receptor beta chains came from one sample sequenced in a study of shared clonotypes between healthy human individuals. Method: immunoSEQ multiplex PCR; TCRdb's copy keeps in-frame clones and lacks some. The sample holds around 500,000 clones, 81% seen once. The sample taken for sequencing was PBMCs. The receptor source for this set is a woman aged 40 to 49 in good health. Some clones in this sample may be carry-over from other donors' samples.

There are many counts of this clone. The sample contains more than one DNA sequence encoding this CDR3. This chain connects TRBV11-2 to TRBJ2-7; the D call may be TRBD1 or TRBD2 (6 bases each). CDR1 and CDR2 from the germline V gene are SGHAT and FQNNGV. The CDR3 sequence is 15 residues long. The ends were cut back, 5 bases at V and 3 bases at J, with 17 bases in the middle. CDR3 in DNA: TGTGCCAGCAGCCAAGTTCGGGGGCGTAGCTACGAGCAGTACTTC. As protein: CASSQVRGRSYEQYF.

Notes on this clone: A much larger clone differs from this one at a single base, so this may be a read error. The chain links TRBV28 to TRBJ2-7; possible D gene TRBD1, 7 bases. Per the germline V gene, CDR1 is MDHEN and CDR2 is SYDVKM. V shed 6 bases and J shed 3 bases, with 21 bases lying between them. CDR3 length equals 16 residues. In DNA form, the CDR3 reads TGTGCCAGCAGCTCTTCCGGGGGACAGTGCTTCTACGAGCAGTACTTC. As protein: CASSSSGGQCFYEQYF.

This clone was seen many times. The V and J genes are TRBV5-1 and TRBJ2-7; the D gene is possibly TRBD1 (5 bases). Per germline, CDR1 SGHRS and CDR2 YFSETQ. The CDR3 has 14 amino acids. V was cut by 5 bases and J by 2 bases, with 14 bases left in between. The CDR3 spells CASSYTGLPYEQYF. Here the CDR3 DNA reads TGCGCCAGCAGTTACACAGGTCTTCCCTACGAGCAGTACTTC.